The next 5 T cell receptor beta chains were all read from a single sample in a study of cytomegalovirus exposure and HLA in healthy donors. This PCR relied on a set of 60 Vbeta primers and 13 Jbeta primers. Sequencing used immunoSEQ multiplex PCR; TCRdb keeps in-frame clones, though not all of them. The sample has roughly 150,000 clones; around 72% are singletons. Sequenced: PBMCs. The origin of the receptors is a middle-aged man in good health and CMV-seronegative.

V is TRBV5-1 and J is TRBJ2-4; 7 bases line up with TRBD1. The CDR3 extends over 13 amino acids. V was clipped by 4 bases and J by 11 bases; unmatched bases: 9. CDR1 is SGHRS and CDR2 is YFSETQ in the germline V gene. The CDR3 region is CASSEGQAGLQYF. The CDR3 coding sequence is TGCGCCAGCAGCGAAGGACAGGCCGGCCTTCAGTACTTC.

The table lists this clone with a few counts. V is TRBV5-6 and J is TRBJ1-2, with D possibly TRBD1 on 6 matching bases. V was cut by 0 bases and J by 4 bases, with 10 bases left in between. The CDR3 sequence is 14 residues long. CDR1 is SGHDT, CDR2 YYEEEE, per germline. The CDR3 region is CASSLEPGAYGYTF. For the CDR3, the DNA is TGTGCCAGCAGCTTGGAGCCAGGGGCCTATGGCTACACCTTC.

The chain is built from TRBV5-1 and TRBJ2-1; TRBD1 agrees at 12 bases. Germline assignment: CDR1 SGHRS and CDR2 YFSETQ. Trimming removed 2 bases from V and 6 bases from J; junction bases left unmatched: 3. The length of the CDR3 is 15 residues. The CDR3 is CASSFGTGGVNEQFF. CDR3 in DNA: TGCGCCAGCAGCTTCGGGACAGGGGGCGTCAATGAGCAGTTCTTC.

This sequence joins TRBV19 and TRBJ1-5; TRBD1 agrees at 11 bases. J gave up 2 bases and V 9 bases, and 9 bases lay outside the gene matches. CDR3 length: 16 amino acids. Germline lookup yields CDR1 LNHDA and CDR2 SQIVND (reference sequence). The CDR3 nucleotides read TGTGCCAGCAAGGACAGGGGGCTCCTACGCAATCAGCCCCAGCATTTT. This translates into CASKDRGLLRNQPQHF. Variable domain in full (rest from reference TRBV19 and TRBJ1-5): DGGITQSPKYLFRKEGQNVTLSCEQNLNHDAMYWYRQDPGQGLRLIYYSQIVNDFQKGDIAEGYSVSREKKESFPLTVTSAQKNPTAFYLCASKDRGLLRNQPQHFGDGTRLSIL.

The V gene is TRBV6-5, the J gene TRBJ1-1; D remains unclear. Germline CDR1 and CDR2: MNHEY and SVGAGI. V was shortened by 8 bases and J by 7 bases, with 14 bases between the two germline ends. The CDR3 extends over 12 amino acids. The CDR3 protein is CASESGSGEAFF. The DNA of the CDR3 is TGTGCCAGCGAGTCCGGTTCGGGTGAAGCTTTCTTT.